This T cell receptor (beta chain) is from a study of STAT5B mutations in CD4+ large granular lymphocyte leukemia (dated by TCRdb to 2021 to 2024). For the study in its entirety: Among healthy controls, the CDR3 'QG' motif was associated with a particular HLA allele. The TCRbeta repertoires of CD4+ T-cell large granular lymphocyte leukemia patients were compared with the TCRbeta repertoires of healthy blood donors. Flow cytometry on FACSCanto II or FACSVerse confirmed that purified fractions exceeded 95% purity among lymphocytes.

The CDR3 goes from the cysteine to the phenylalanine over 13 residues. Just CDR3 DNA is preserved here, 39 bases in frame from base 1. V and J are truncated by 5 bases and 8 bases respectively, leaving an intervening sequence of 15 bases. CDR1 and CDR2 (SGHAT, FQNNGV) derive from the germline V gene. On the study overall, not on this receptor specifically: Compared with healthy CD4+ repertoires, CD4-sorted patient repertoires appeared more clonal, and this difference remained even after the putative leukemic clones were removed. Main leukemic clonotypes were private to each patient, although over 20% appeared at low frequency in other patients' non-leukemic repertoires. The data were not HLA-matched, and the relatively small sample size could explain the higher clonality seen in CD4+ compared with CD8+ T-LGLL. TRBV06-family usage was enriched among the top patient clones (8/27) compared with healthy controls (2/35).

The immunoSEQ assay at survey resolution was used to sequence TCRbeta rearrangements from genomic DNA. In the paper's pipeline: In the TCR sequencing data, the lowest productive clonotype frequency that could be detected was 2.59 x 10-5. Only productive TCRbeta rearrangements, defined as complete and in-frame sequences, were included in the analyses. Sample clonality was computed as Simpson clonality in the immunoSEQ Analyzer version 3.0. Based on frequency, clones were grouped as very rare, small, medium, large (1-20%) or hyperexpanded (>20%). Generation probabilities were estimated with OLGA 1.2.3, V-gene circos plots were made with VDJtools, specificities were searched in VDJdb, and CDR3 motifs were identified with GLIPH. The clones in this table, taken by TCRdb from immuneACCESS, are in-frame only. Not every clone is retained; where verified, under half of the shortfall comes from an unresolved V gene, and the cause of the rest is unknown. That table is the source of V, J and clone size, and D and trimming were worked out from the DNA. The sample has about 35,000 clones on record, 55% to 80% of them singletons. The ten biggest clones cover around 1.7% of the sample.

The healthy control group was made up of approximately 40 blood donors, and the Finnish Red Cross blood service supplied their buffy coats. All TCR-sequenced material derived from peripheral blood: patient blood samples and healthy donor buffy coats. Peripheral blood mononuclear cells were isolated by Ficoll-Hypaque gradient centrifugation. Magnetic purification was used to isolate CD4+ cells from the buffy coats of the healthy controls. The Gentra Puregene Cell and Tissue kit was used to extract genomic DNA, and a Qubit 2.0 fluorometer was used to measure the amount of genomic DNA. This clone was counted only a few times. No antigen is known for it. No quality values exist for individual bases; no much larger clone is one base distant.

The sequence was obtained from a human donor in good health. The specimen was CD4+ T cells from blood buffy coats. This sequence uses TRBV11-2 and TRBJ1-1; the D segment could be TRBD1, given 5 matching bases. For the CDR3, the sequence is CASSPARGQEAFF. The sequence in DNA is TGTGCCAGCAGCCCGGCCCGGGGCCAAGAAGCTTTCTTT.